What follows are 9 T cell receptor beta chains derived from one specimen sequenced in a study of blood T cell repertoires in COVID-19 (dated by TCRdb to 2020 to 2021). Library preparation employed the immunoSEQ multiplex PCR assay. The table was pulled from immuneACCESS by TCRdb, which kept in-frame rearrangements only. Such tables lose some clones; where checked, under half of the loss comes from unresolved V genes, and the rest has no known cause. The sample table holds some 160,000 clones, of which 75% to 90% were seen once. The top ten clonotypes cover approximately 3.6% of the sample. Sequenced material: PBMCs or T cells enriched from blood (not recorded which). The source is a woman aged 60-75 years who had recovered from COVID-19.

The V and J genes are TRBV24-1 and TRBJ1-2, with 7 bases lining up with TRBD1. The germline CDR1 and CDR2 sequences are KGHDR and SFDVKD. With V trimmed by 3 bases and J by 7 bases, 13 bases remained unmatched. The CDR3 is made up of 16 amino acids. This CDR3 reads CATSDKNRGGVGGYTF. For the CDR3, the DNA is TGTGCCACCAGTGATAAAAACAGGGGAGGAGTTGGTGGCTACACCTTC.

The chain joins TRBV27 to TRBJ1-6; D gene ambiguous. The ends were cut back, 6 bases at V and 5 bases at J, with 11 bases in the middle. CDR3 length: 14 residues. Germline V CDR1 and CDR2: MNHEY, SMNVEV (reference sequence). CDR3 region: CASSLRNDNSPLHF. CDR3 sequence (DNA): TGTGCCAGCAGCCTCAGAAACGATAATTCACCCCTCCACTTT.

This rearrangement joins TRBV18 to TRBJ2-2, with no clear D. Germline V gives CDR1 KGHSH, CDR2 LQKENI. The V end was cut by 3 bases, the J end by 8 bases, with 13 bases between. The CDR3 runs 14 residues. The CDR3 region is CASSPVPELGELFF. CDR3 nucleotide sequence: TGTGCCAGCTCACCCGTCCCCGAGCTAGGGGAGCTGTTTTTT.

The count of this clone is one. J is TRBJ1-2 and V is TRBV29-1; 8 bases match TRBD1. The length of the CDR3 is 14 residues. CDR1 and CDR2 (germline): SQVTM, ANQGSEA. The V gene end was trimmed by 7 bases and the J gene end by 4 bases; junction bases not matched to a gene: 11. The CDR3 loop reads CSGAGGSGAYGYTF. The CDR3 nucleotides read TGCAGCGGGGCAGGGGGCTCAGGGGCCTATGGCTACACCTTC.

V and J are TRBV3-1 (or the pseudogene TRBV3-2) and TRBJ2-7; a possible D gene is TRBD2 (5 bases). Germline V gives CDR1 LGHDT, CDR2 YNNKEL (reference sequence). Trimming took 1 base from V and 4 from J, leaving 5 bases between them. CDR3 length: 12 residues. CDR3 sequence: CASSQVAYEQYF. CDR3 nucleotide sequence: TGTGCCAGCAGCCAAGTAGCGTACGAGCAGTACTTC.

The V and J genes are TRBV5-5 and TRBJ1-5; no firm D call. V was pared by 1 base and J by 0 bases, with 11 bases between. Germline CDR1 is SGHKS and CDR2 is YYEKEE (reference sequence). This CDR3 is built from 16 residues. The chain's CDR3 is CASSLRGGHSNQPQHF. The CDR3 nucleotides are TGTGCCAGCAGCTTGAGAGGCGGGCATAGCAATCAGCCCCAGCATTTT.

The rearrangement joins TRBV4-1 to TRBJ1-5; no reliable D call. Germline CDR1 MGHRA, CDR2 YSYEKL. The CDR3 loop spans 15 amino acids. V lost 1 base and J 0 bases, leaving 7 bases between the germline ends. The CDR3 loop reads CASSQGPYSNQPQHF. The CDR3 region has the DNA TGCGCCAGCAGCCAAGGGCCTTATAGCAATCAGCCCCAGCATTTT.

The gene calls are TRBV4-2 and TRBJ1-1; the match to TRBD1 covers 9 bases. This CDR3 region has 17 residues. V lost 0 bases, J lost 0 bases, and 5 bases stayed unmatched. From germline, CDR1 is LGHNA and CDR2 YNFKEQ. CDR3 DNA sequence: TGTGCCAGCAGCCAAGATTTACAGGGGGCACTGAACACTGAAGCTTTCTTT. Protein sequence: CASSQDLQGALNTEAFF.

CDR3 nucleotide sequence: TGTGCCACCAGCAGGGAACAGGGACGATTTGGAACCGGGGAGCTGTTTTTT. Amino acids: CATSREQGRFGTGELFF. The V call is TRBV15, the J call TRBJ2-2; weak D call: TRBD1 (6 bases). Germline CDR1 LNHNV, CDR2 YYDKDF (reference sequence). CDR3 size: 17 residues. With 3 bases removed from V and 5 bases from J, the gap between germline ends came to 19 bases.